This entry lists 19 T cell receptor beta chains sequenced from one sample in a study of OX40 agonist ivuxolimab in advanced cancers. Assay: immunoSEQ multiplex PCR; the TCRdb copy retains only in-frame clones and omits some. The sample holds some 84,000 clones, approximately 92% seen once. Specimen: CD4+ or CD8+ T cells sorted from blood, collected in a trial of the OX40 agonist ivuxolimab. The receptors here all came from an adult with an advanced solid tumor such as melanoma, head and neck, liver or kidney cancer.

V and J are TRBV9 and TRBJ2-2, with 7 bases matching TRBD1. The trim removed 4 bases at V and 4 bases at J, leaving 7 bases unmatched. Germline V CDR1 and CDR2: SGDLS, YYNGEE. The CDR3 contains 15 residues. The CDR3 DNA sequence: TGTGCCAGCAGCCCAAGACAGGGTGGCACCGGGGAGCTGTTTTTT. The encoded protein is CASSPRQGGTGELFF.

J is TRBJ1-1 and V is TRBV5-4, with TRBD1 identical over 8 bases. Germline V gene data show CDR1 as SGHNT and CDR2 as YYREEE (reference sequence). The CDR3 is made up of 15 amino acids. Trimming took 4 bases from V and 5 from J; bases not matched to a gene: 10. CDR3 protein: CASSTRQGRDTEAFF. The CDR3, as DNA: TGTGCCAGCAGCACCCGACAGGGGCGTGATACTGAAGCTTTCTTT.

CDR3 amino acids: CASSGDVLRDTQYF. The CDR3 bases are TGTGCCAGCAGTGGGGACGTCCTAAGGGATACGCAGTATTTT. The chain links TRBV6-1 to TRBJ2-3; TRBD1 or TRBD2 may be the D gene (5 bases each). This CDR3 has 14 residues. The germline V gene has CDR1 MNHNS and CDR2 SASEGT. V dropped 4 bases and J dropped 6 bases, with 14 bases sitting between them.

The chain has TRBV7-3 and TRBJ2-3; 9 bases match TRBD1. After removal of 4 bases from V and 2 bases from J, the junction contained 16 bases not matched to a gene. The CDR3 is 19 amino acids. Per germline, CDR1 SGHTA and CDR2 FQGTGA. CDR3 in DNA: TGTGCCAGCAGCTCACCACCGGGACAGGGTTTAGCTGACACAGATACGCAGTATTTT. Protein: CASSSPPGQGLADTDTQYF. Supplemented by reference TRBV7-3 and TRBJ2-3, the full variable domain reads GAGVSQTPSNKVTEKGKYVELRCDPISGHTALYWYRQSLGQGPEFLIYFQGTGAADDSGLPNDRFFAVRPEGSVSTLKIQRTERGDSAVYLCASSSPPGQGLADTDTQYFGPGTRLTVL.

V gene TRBV10-3 combines with J gene TRBJ2-7, with TRBD2 matching over 11 bases. There are 14 residues in the CDR3. CDR1 and CDR2 from the germline V gene are ENHRY and SYGVKD. After removal of 6 bases from V and 3 bases from J, the junction contained 4 bases not matched to a gene. The CDR3 protein is CAISLTSGSYEQYF. The DNA for the CDR3 is TGTGCCATCAGCCTTACTAGCGGGAGCTACGAGCAGTACTTC.

This rearrangement joins TRBV7-8 to TRBJ1-6; D remains unclear. In germline, CDR1 is SGHVS, CDR2 FQNEAQ. The CDR3 length is 14 residues. Trimming stripped 1 base from V and 5 bases from J, with 6 bases between. The CDR3 loop reads CASSLVRNNSPLHF. For the CDR3, the DNA is TGTGCCAGCAGCTTAGTCAGAAATAATTCACCCCTCCACTTT.

This rearrangement joins TRBV19 to TRBJ1-5, with D perhaps matching TRBD1 (5 bases). Germline V gene lookup returns CDR1 LNHDA and CDR2 SQIVND (reference sequence). V lost 6 bases and J lost 7, with 10 bases in between. The CDR3 covers 12 residues. CDR3 bases: TGTGCCAGTAGGGCGGGGGAACAGCCCCAGCATTTT. Translated: CASRAGEQPQHF.

V and J are TRBV7-2 and TRBJ1-1, with D possibly being TRBD1 (5 bases). Germline loops: CDR1 SGHTA, CDR2 FQGNSA. The CDR3 is made up of 14 amino acids. Deletions cut 6 bases from V and 1 base from J, with 12 bases between. In nucleotides, the CDR3 is TGTGCCAGCAGTTTTCAGAGGGGGAACACTGAAGCTTTCTTT. Translated, it gives CASSFQRGNTEAFF.

This clone was recorded once. Written as DNA, the CDR3 is TGTGCCAGCAGTCGCGGGACTAGCGGGCCGGAGACCCAGTACTTC. It encodes CASSRGTSGPETQYF. V usage is TRBV27 and J usage is TRBJ2-5; 12 positions match TRBD2. This CDR3 is built from 15 residues. CDR1 MNHEY and CDR2 SMNVEV come from the germline V gene (reference sequence). Trimming cost V 5 bases and J 5 bases; bases outside gene matches: 6.

The V call is TRBV25-1, the J call TRBJ2-4; D is unclear. CDR1 is MGHDK, CDR2 SYGVNS, per germline. The CDR3 sequence is 17 residues long. Trimming took off 4 bases at V and 0 bases at J, with 16 bases between the two ends. The DNA for the CDR3 is TGTGCCAGCAGTGGATGGAACCAAATACTAGCCAAAAACATTCAGTACTTC. Translated: CASSGWNQILAKNIQYF.

The V and J genes are TRBV4-3 and TRBJ1-1; D gene unclear. The CDR3 runs 15 residues. Trimming removed 5 bases at V and 0 bases at J, with 13 bases between. Germline V lookup: CDR1 LGHNA, CDR2 YSLEER. The CDR3 DNA reads as TGCGCCAGCAGCAACCAGCGCCGGGTGAACACTGAAGCTTTCTTT. Translation gives CASSNQRRVNTEAFF.

CDR3 region: CASSLSERGVTDTQYF. The CDR3 DNA is TGTGCCAGCAGCTTGTCGGAGCGGGGCGTCACAGATACGCAGTATTTT. The chain employs TRBV5-4 and TRBJ2-3, with 7 bases identical to TRBD2. V was pared by 1 base and J by 2 bases, with 7 bases of the junction left unmatched. Per germline, CDR1 SGHNT and CDR2 YYREEE (reference sequence). CDR3 length: 16 residues.

The V call is TRBV5-1, the J call TRBJ2-2; tentatively, D is TRBD1 (6 bases). CDR1 SGHRS and CDR2 YFSETQ come from the germline V gene. The length of the CDR3 is 19 residues. The V end was cut by 4 bases, the J end by 1 base, with 23 bases between. Here the CDR3 reads CASSLGIMKGQRNTGELFF. Here the CDR3 DNA reads TGCGCCAGCAGCCTTGGGATAATGAAAGGACAGCGGAACACCGGGGAGCTGTTTTTT.

In its sample, this clone was seen once. This chain's CDR3 is CASSLDGGVGYGYTF. The CDR3, as DNA: TGTGCCAGCAGCTTAGACGGGGGAGTAGGCTATGGCTACACCTTC. V and J are TRBV7-9 and TRBJ1-2, with D tentatively TRBD1 (5 bases). The ends were cut back, 1 base at V and 4 bases at J, with 13 bases in the middle. CDR3 length: 15 amino acids. Germline CDR1 reads SEHNR; CDR2 reads FQNEAQ (reference sequence).

This chain connects TRBV27 to TRBJ1-1; TRBD1 matches at 7 bases. After removal of 5 bases from V and 4 bases from J, the junction contained 4 bases not matched to a gene. Germline CDR1 reads MNHEY; CDR2 reads SMNVEV (reference sequence). CDR3 length equals 13 residues. DNA for the CDR3: TGTGCCAGCAGTCCGCAGGGGGGCACTGAAGCTTTCTTT. Translation: CASSPQGGTEAFF.

The chain is built from TRBV5-4 and TRBJ2-5; tentatively, D is TRBD1 or TRBD2 (5 bases each). Per germline, CDR1 SGHNT and CDR2 YYREEE (reference sequence). Trimming took off 3 bases at V and 4 bases at J, with 13 bases between the two ends. The CDR3 runs 14 residues. The CDR3 loop reads CASSWDGPPETQYF. CDR3 sequence (DNA): TGTGCCAGCAGCTGGGACGGGCCCCCAGAGACCCAGTACTTC. The complete variable domain, with remaining parts taken from reference TRBV5-4 and TRBJ2-5, reads ETGVTQSPTHLIKTRGQQVTLRCSSQSGHNTVSWYQQALGQGPQFIFQYYREEENGRGNFPPRFSGLQFPNYSSELNVNALELDDSALYLCASSWDGPPETQYFGPGTRLLVL.

The rearrangement links TRBV4-3 to TRBJ2-2; 10 bases are a match to TRBD1. J was trimmed by 3 bases and V by 8 bases; bases with no gene match: 15. The CDR3 is 18 amino acids. Per the germline V gene, CDR1 is LGHNA and CDR2 is YSLEER. The CDR3 loop reads CASAVAGTGVRDTGELFF. CDR3 in DNA: TGCGCCAGCGCCGTTGCCGGGACAGGGGTTCGGGACACCGGGGAGCTGTTTTTT.

The chain joins TRBV7-3 to TRBJ2-1; 12 bases fit TRBD2. CDR1 is SGHTA and CDR2 is FQGTGA in the germline V gene. The CDR3 is made up of 17 amino acids. Trimming at V came to 5 bases and at J to 7 bases, leaving 12 bases not matched to a gene. The CDR3 spells CASSPWTSGASGNEQFF. The CDR3 nucleotides are TGTGCCAGCAGCCCATGGACTAGCGGGGCGTCCGGGAATGAGCAGTTCTTC.

V is TRBV11-2 and J is TRBJ1-3; D possibly corresponds to TRBD1 (6 bases). CDR1 is SGHAT, CDR2 FQNNGV, per germline. This CDR3 comprises 15 residues. V gave up 3 bases and J gave up 0 bases, with 9 bases separating them. The DNA of the CDR3 is TGTGCCAGCAGCTTCTGGGACACCTCTGGAAACACCATATATTTT. Encoded protein: CASSFWDTSGNTIYF.